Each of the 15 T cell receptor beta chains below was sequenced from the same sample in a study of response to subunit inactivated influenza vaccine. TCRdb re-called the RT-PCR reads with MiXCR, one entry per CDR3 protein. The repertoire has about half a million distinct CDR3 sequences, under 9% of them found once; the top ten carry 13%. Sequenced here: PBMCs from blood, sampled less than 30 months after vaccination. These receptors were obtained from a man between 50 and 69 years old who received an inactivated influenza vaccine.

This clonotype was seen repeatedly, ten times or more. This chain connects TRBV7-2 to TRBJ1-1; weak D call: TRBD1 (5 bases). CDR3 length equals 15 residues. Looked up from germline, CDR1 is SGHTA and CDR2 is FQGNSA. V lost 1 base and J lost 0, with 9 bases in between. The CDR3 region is CASSLGAGMNTEAFF. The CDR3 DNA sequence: TGTGCCAGCAGCTTAGGGGCAGGGATGAACACTGAAGCTTTCTTT.

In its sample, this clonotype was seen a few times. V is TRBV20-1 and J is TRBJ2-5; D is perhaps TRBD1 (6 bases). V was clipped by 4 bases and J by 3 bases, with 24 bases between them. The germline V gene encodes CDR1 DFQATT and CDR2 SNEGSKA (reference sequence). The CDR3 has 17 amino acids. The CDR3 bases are TGCAGTGCTAATGTGGACAGCGAGTCCTTCGAGAAAGAGACCCAGTACTTC. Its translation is CSANVDSESFEKETQYF.

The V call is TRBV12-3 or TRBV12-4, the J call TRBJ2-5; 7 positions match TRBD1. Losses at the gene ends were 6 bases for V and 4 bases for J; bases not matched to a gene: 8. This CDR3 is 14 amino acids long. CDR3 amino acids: CASRTSTGSETQYF. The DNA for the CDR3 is TGTGCCAGCAGAACATCGACAGGGTCAGAGACCCAGTACTTC.

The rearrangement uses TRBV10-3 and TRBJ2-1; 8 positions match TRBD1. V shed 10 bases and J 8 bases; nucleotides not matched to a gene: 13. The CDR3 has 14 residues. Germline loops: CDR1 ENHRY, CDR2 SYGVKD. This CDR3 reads CATTYTQGADEQFF. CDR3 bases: TGTGCCACCACCTATACTCAGGGGGCGGATGAGCAGTTCTTC.

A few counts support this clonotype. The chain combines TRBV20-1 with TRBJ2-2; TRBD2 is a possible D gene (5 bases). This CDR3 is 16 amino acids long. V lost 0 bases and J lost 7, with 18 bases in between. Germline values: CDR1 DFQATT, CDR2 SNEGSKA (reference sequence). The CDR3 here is CSARDPRGHGDGELFF. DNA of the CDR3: TGCAGTGCTAGAGATCCAAGAGGGCACGGGGACGGGGAGCTGTTTTTT.

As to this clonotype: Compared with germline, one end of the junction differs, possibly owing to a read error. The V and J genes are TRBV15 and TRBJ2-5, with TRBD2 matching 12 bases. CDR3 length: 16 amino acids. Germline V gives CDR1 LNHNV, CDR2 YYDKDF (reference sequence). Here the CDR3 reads CTTSRGLAGGLETQYF. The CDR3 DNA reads TGTACCACCAGCAGAGGGCTAGCGGGAGGGCTGGAGACCCAGTACTTC.

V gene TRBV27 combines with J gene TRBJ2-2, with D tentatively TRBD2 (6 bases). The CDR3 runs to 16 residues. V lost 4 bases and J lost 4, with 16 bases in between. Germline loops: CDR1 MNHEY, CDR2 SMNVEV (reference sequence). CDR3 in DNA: TGTGCCAGCAGTTCCCTCCGGGACTTGGGCACCGGGGAGCTGTTTTTT. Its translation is CASSSLRDLGTGELFF.

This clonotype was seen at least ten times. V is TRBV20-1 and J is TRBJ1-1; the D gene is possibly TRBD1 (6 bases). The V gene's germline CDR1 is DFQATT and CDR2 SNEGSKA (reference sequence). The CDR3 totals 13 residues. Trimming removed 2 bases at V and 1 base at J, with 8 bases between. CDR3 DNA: TGCAGTGCTAGACCGGGACAGAACACTGAAGCTTTCTTT. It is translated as CSARPGQNTEAFF.

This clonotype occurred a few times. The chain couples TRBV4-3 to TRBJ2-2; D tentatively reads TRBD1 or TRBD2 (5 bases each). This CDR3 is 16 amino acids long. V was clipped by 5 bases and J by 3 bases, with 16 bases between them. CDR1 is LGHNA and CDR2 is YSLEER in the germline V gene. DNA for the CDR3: TGCGCCAGCAGCTGGTATCTTCGGGACGACACCGGGGAGCTGTTTTTT. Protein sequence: CASSWYLRDDTGELFF.

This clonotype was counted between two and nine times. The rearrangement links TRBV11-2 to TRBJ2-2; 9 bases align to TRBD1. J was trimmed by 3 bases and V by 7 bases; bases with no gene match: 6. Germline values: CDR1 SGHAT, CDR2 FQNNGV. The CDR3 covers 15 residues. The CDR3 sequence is CASTRDRADTGELFF. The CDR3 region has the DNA TGTGCCAGCACAAGGGACAGGGCGGACACCGGGGAGCTGTTTTTT.

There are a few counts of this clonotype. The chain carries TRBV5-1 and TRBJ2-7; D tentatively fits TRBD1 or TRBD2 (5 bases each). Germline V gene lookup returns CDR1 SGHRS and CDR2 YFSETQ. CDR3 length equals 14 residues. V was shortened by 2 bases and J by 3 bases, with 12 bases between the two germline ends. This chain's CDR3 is CASSFGATGYEQYF. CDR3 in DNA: TGCGCCAGCAGCTTCGGGGCAACTGGCTACGAGCAGTACTTC.

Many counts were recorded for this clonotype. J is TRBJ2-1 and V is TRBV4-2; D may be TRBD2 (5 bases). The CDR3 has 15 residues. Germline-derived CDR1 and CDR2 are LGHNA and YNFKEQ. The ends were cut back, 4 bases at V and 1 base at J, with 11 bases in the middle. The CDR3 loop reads CASSPLATSYNEQFF. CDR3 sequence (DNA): TGTGCCAGCAGCCCGTTAGCGACTTCCTACAATGAGCAGTTCTTC.

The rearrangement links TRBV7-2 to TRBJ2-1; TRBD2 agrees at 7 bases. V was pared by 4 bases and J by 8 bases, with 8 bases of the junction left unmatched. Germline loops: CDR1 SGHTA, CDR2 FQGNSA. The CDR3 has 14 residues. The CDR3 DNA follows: TGTGCCAGCAGCTCTAGCGGTCGATGGCATGAGCAGTTCTTC. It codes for CASSSSGRWHEQFF.

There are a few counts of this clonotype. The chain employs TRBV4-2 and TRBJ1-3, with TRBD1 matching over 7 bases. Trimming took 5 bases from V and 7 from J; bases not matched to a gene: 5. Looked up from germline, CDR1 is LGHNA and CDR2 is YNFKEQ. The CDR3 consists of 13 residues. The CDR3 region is CASSLTGMNTIYF. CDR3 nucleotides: TGTGCCAGCAGCTTGACAGGGATGAACACCATATATTTT.

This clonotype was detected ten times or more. The CDR3 loop is CASSAGQGSDTQYF. The CDR3 DNA reads as TGTGCCAGCAGCGCCGGACAGGGGTCAGATACGCAGTATTTT. V and J are TRBV9 and TRBJ2-3; 9 nucleotides agree with TRBD1. Germline values: CDR1 SGDLS, CDR2 YYNGEE. J gave up 4 bases and V 3 bases, and 3 bases lay outside the gene matches. The CDR3 loop spans 14 amino acids.